This T cell receptor beta chain was identified during a study of T cell changes during pregnancy in multiple sclerosis. CDR3 length: 13 amino acids. Trimming took 5 bases from V and 3 from J, leaving 10 bases between them. The germline CDR1 and CDR2 sequences are MDHEN and SYDVKM. Generated by immunoSEQ multiplex PCR, the TCRdb table keeps only in-frame clones and is missing some. The sample records approximately 61,000 clones, around 90% being singletons. The chain employs TRBV28 and TRBJ1-2; D possibly corresponds to TRBD1 (5 bases). This specimen was peripheral blood, taken in the first trimester of pregnancy. This clonotype was sampled from a female donor with multiple sclerosis, enrolled in a pregnancy study. This chain's CDR3 is CASSATQDYGYTF. The CDR3, as DNA: TGTGCCAGCAGTGCGACACAGGACTATGGCTACACCTTC.